Each of the 23 T cell receptor beta chains below was sequenced from the same sample in a study of blood T cell repertoires in COVID-19. Sequencing used immunoSEQ multiplex PCR; TCRdb keeps in-frame clones, though not all of them. The sample records around 300,000 clones, about nine tenths being singletons. The sequencing sample was made of peripheral blood. These receptors originate from a man in his fifties with acute or convalescent COVID-19.

This rearrangement joins TRBV5-8 to TRBJ1-3; no definite D call. Germline V lookup: CDR1 SGHTS, CDR2 YDEGEE. The CDR3 consists of 15 residues. V lost 0 bases, J lost 2 bases, and 9 bases lay in between. This chain's CDR3 is CASSLGTRAGNTIYF. CDR3 DNA: TGTGCCAGCAGCTTGGGGACTCGGGCTGGAAACACCATATATTTT. The full variable domain, in which reference TRBV5-8 and TRBJ1-3 provide the parts outside the CDR3, is EAGVTQSPTHLIKTRGQQATLRCSPISGHTSVYWYQQALGLGLQFLLWYDEGEERNRGNFPPRFSGRQFPNYSSELNVNALELEDSALYLCASSLGTRAGNTIYFGEGSWLTVV.

The chain links TRBV27 to TRBJ2-7; 7 bases are a match to TRBD1. Germline V lookup: CDR1 MNHEY, CDR2 SMNVEV (reference sequence). The V and J ends lost 8 bases and 4 bases, in that order; junction bases with no gene match: 14. There are 15 residues in the CDR3. CDR3 loop: CASGTADRDPYEQYF. CDR3 in DNA: TGTGCCAGCGGAACAGCCGACAGGGACCCTTACGAGCAGTACTTC.

V usage is TRBV18 and J usage is TRBJ2-6; D remains ambiguous. Germline V gene sequence: CDR1 KGHSH, CDR2 LQKENI. V was trimmed by 2 bases and J by 0 bases, leaving 5 bases between them. The CDR3 loop spans 15 amino acids. CDR3 in DNA: TGTGCCAGCTCACCATCCCACTCTGGGGCCAACGTCCTGACTTTC. This translates into CASSPSHSGANVLTF.

CDR3 in amino acids: CASSPFKGGTDTQYF. CDR3 nucleotide sequence: TGTGCCAGCAGCCCCTTTAAAGGAGGCACAGATACGCAGTATTTT. The rearrangement links TRBV14 to TRBJ2-3; D unclear. The germline V gene encodes CDR1 SGHDN and CDR2 FVKESK. This CDR3 is built from 15 residues. Trimming left V 4 bases short and J 1 base short, with 12 bases between.

The CDR3 DNA reads as TGCGCCAGCAGCCCGGAGGGACCGTCCTACGAGCAGTACTTC. Protein: CASSPEGPSYEQYF. This rearrangement joins TRBV5-1 to TRBJ2-7; D possibly corresponds to TRBD2 (6 bases). The germline V gene encodes CDR1 SGHRS and CDR2 YFSETQ. This CDR3 spans 14 amino acids. V was clipped by 4 bases and J by 1 base, with 12 bases between them.

The chain is built from TRBV27 and TRBJ1-5; no clear D gene. The CDR3 is 14 residues long. Germline CDR1 MNHEY, CDR2 SMNVEV (reference sequence). V was shortened by 0 bases and J by 5 bases, with 8 bases between the two germline ends. The CDR3 protein is CASSLSSPDQPQHF. As DNA, the CDR3 is TGTGCCAGCAGTTTATCGAGCCCGGATCAGCCCCAGCATTTT.

The genes are TRBV4-1 and TRBJ2-5; 11 bases are shared with TRBD1. The CDR3 consists of 15 residues. V trimming: 2 bases; J trimming: 7 bases; junction bases outside the gene matches: 6. Germline V lookup: CDR1 MGHRA, CDR2 YSYEKL. CDR3 region: CASSQHGTGGGTQYF. In nucleotides, the CDR3 is TGCGCCAGCAGCCAACACGGGACAGGGGGAGGGACCCAGTACTTC.

This clone was seen a handful of times. The rearrangement uses TRBV7-3 and TRBJ1-2; 9 bases align to TRBD1. J gave up 2 bases and V 0 bases, and 4 bases lay outside the gene matches. Germline V gene data show CDR1 as SGHTA and CDR2 as FQGTGA. The length of the CDR3 is 16 residues. The CDR3 region is CASSLTGTGWNYGYTF. The DNA for the CDR3 is TGTGCCAGCAGCTTAACCGGGACAGGGTGGAACTATGGCTACACCTTC.

V gene TRBV6-5 combines with J gene TRBJ2-1; weak D call: TRBD2 (5 bases). Germline V CDR1 and CDR2: MNHEY, SVGAGI. The V and J ends lost 6 bases and 7 bases respectively, with 19 bases between them. This CDR3 spans 15 amino acids. CDR3: CASSTDLPGRNEQFF. For the CDR3, the DNA is TGTGCCAGCAGCACCGACCTTCCGGGAAGGAATGAGCAGTTCTTC.

The chain uses TRBV5-1 and TRBJ2-1; 7 positions match TRBD1. V dropped 4 bases and J dropped 4; count of bases not matched to a gene: 8. Germline-derived CDR1 and CDR2 are SGHRS and YFSETQ. This CDR3 is 15 amino acids long. CDR3 sequence: CASSLGDSSYNEQFF. For the CDR3, the DNA is TGCGCCAGCAGCCTAGGGGACAGCAGTTACAATGAGCAGTTCTTC.

This clone is a singleton in its sample. The chain carries TRBV15 and TRBJ1-2; D is perhaps TRBD1 (6 bases). The CDR3 runs to 15 residues. Germline CDR1 LNHNV, CDR2 YYDKDF (reference sequence). Trimming shortened V by 2 bases and J by 5 bases, and 15 bases separated the two germline ends. The CDR3 coding sequence is TGTGCCACCAGCAGATCGCCCGGGACACTATATGGCTACACCTTC. Amino acids: CATSRSPGTLYGYTF.

The chain uses TRBV29-1 and TRBJ2-5; 10 positions match TRBD1. The germline gives CDR1 SQVTM, CDR2 ANQGSEA. There are 12 residues in the CDR3. CDR3: CSTGTGVETQYF. DNA for the CDR3: TGCAGTACCGGGACAGGGGTAGAGACCCAGTACTTC.

This sequence joins TRBV30 and TRBJ2-7, with 9 bases identical to TRBD1. This CDR3 contains 16 residues. Trimming cost V 1 base and J 7 bases; bases outside gene matches: 14. Looked up from germline, CDR1 is GTSNPN and CDR2 is SVGIG (reference sequence). CDR3 in amino acids: CAWSGKRDREFREQYF. The CDR3 DNA follows: TGTGCCTGGAGTGGGAAACGGGACAGGGAATTTCGGGAGCAGTACTTC.

This chain links TRBV5-4 with TRBJ2-1, with 9 bases fitting TRBD1. CDR3 length equals 15 residues. Germline lookup yields CDR1 SGHNT and CDR2 YYREEE (reference sequence). V dropped 5 bases and J dropped 4; count of bases not matched to a gene: 7. This chain's CDR3 is CASRSDRGSYNEQFF. CDR3 coding DNA: TGTGCCAGCAGGTCGGACAGGGGATCTTACAATGAGCAGTTCTTC.

The chain joins TRBV10-2 to TRBJ1-4; 8 nucleotides agree with TRBD1. J was trimmed by 3 bases and V by 6 bases; bases with no gene match: 6. The CDR3 is 15 residues long. Germline V CDR1 and CDR2: WSHSY, SAAADI. In DNA, the CDR3 is TGCGCCAGCAGGAAGGACAGGGTAGCTAATGAAAAACTGTTTTTT. Amino acid sequence: CASRKDRVANEKLFF.

The rearrangement joins TRBV6-5 to TRBJ1-2, with D possibly being TRBD1 (6 bases). The CDR3 runs 15 residues. Germline V gene lookup returns CDR1 MNHEY and CDR2 SVGAGI. V lost 0 bases and J 4 bases, leaving 12 bases between the germline ends. The CDR3: CASSYSGEGGYGYTF. The CDR3 DNA reads as TGTGCCAGCAGTTACTCTGGAGAAGGGGGCTATGGCTACACCTTC.

The chain employs TRBV29-1 and TRBJ2-5; TRBD1 might be the D (5 bases). There are 15 residues in the CDR3. Between the trimmed V and J ends, which lost 1 base and 0 bases, there was a span of 12 bases. CDR1 is SQVTM and CDR2 is ANQGSEA in the germline V gene. The CDR3 region is CSVEGGALYQETQYF. The DNA of the CDR3 is TGCAGCGTTGAAGGTGGGGCTTTGTACCAAGAGACCCAGTACTTC.

The chain uses TRBV3-1 (or the pseudogene TRBV3-2) and TRBJ1-2, with TRBD1 matching 9 bases. Germline V gene data show CDR1 as LGHDT and CDR2 as YNNKEL (reference sequence). The ends lost 5 bases at V and 4 bases at J; junction bases unmatched: 5. The CDR3 covers 14 residues. The CDR3 nucleotides are TGTGCCAGCAGCGAAAGGGACAGGGCCTATGGCTACACCTTC. Translation gives CASSERDRAYGYTF.

V is TRBV5-4 and J is TRBJ2-3, with 7 bases aligning to TRBD2. Germline V gene lookup returns CDR1 SGHNT and CDR2 YYREEE (reference sequence). The CDR3 extends over 15 amino acids. V lost 0 bases to trimming and J lost 4 bases; unmatched junction nucleotides: 5. CDR3 loop: CASSLGSAGPDTQYF. CDR3 DNA: TGTGCCAGCAGCTTGGGGTCAGCGGGGCCAGATACGCAGTATTTT.

The rearrangement joins TRBV5-1 to TRBJ1-1; D is possibly TRBD1 (5 bases). Trimming stripped 0 bases from V and 6 bases from J, with 12 bases between. The CDR3 is 14 amino acids. CDR1 and CDR2 (germline): SGHRS, YFSETQ. In DNA, the CDR3 is TGCGCCAGCAGCTTGGTGGGGGGAATTTCTGAAGCTTTCTTT. Translation: CASSLVGGISEAFF.

The rearrangement uses TRBV2 and TRBJ1-4; D may be TRBD1 (5 bases). The V end was cut by 4 bases, the J end by 0 bases, with 6 bases between. Germline V CDR1 and CDR2: SNHLY, FYNNEI. The CDR3 runs 14 residues. The CDR3 coding sequence is TGTGCCAGCAGTGGACAGTCAACTAATGAAAAACTGTTTTTT. It is translated as CASSGQSTNEKLFF.

V gene TRBV9 combines with J gene TRBJ2-3, with TRBD1 as a possible D gene (6 bases). Germline V gene lookup returns CDR1 SGDLS and CDR2 YYNGEE. The germline V and J ends were trimmed by 4 bases and 4 bases, with 13 bases remaining between them. This CDR3 has 14 residues. CDR3 sequence reads: CASSPLGQADTQYF. The CDR3 region has the DNA TGTGCCAGCAGCCCCTTGGGACAAGCAGATACGCAGTATTTT.

The rearrangement links TRBV7-9 to TRBJ2-3, with D possibly TRBD1 on 6 matching bases. Deletions cut 5 bases from V and 2 bases from J, with 26 bases between. This CDR3 has 19 amino acids. Germline CDR1 reads SEHNR; CDR2 reads FQNEAQ (reference sequence). Here the CDR3 DNA reads TGTGCCAGCAGCCGGTGGGGGCAGCGAGTGAGTCTCACCACAGATACGCAGTATTTT. This gives the protein CASSRWGQRVSLTTDTQYF.